Shown below are 15 T cell receptor beta chains from a single sample sequenced in a study of OX40 agonist ivuxolimab in advanced cancers. Libraries were prepared by immunoSEQ multiplex PCR; TCRdb keeps only in-frame clonotypes and omits some of them. The sample contains 65,000 to 85,000 clones, 89% of which appear only once. The specimen comprised CD4+ or CD8+ T cells sorted from blood, sampled in a trial of the OX40 agonist ivuxolimab. Every receptor here comes from an adult with an advanced solid tumor such as melanoma, head and neck, liver or kidney cancer.

The chain joins TRBV10-3 to TRBJ1-2; D is possibly TRBD1 (5 bases). V gave up 8 bases and J gave up 10 bases, with 20 bases separating them. Germline loops: CDR1 ENHRY, CDR2 SYGVKD. The CDR3 runs to 13 residues. The CDR3 is CAIRVLQWGDYTF. The CDR3 DNA reads TGTGCCATCCGAGTCCTTCAATGGGGGGACTACACCTTC.

The V and J genes are TRBV28 and TRBJ2-3; D not certain. There are 13 residues in the CDR3. Germline V gives CDR1 MDHEN, CDR2 SYDVKM. The ends were cut back, 5 bases at V and 8 bases at J, with 14 bases in the middle. CDR3: CASSVRLPGTQYF. The CDR3 bases are TGTGCCAGCAGTGTTCGACTCCCGGGTACGCAGTATTTT.

J is TRBJ1-1 and V is TRBV6-1; 7 bases map to TRBD1. Germline CDR1 reads MNHNS; CDR2 reads SASEGT. The CDR3 length is 15 residues. V trimming: 4 bases; J trimming: 4 bases; junction bases outside the gene matches: 9. CDR3 region: CASSGGWTGSTEAFF. The CDR3 coding sequence is TGTGCCAGCAGTGGGGGTTGGACAGGCAGCACTGAAGCTTTCTTT.

This chain joins TRBV19 and TRBJ2-2; 7 bases line up with TRBD1. The junction had 8 bases not matched to a gene; V was cut back by 6 bases and J by 7 bases. CDR3 size: 14 residues. Germline V gene lookup returns CDR1 LNHDA and CDR2 SQIVND (reference sequence). This chain's CDR3 is CASSPRTGGGELFF. The DNA for the CDR3 is TGTGCCAGTAGCCCCCGGACAGGCGGCGGGGAGCTGTTTTTT.

The chain combines TRBV15 with TRBJ2-1, with D uncertain. The germline V gene encodes CDR1 LNHNV and CDR2 YYDKDF (reference sequence). This CDR3 has 16 residues. Trimming removed 1 base from V and 7 bases from J, with 17 bases in between. CDR3 sequence reads: CATSRVTTVPGNEQFF. CDR3 bases: TGTGCCACCAGCAGAGTTACAACGGTCCCTGGGAATGAGCAGTTCTTC.

V is TRBV9 and J is TRBJ2-2; tentatively, D is TRBD1 (5 bases). V lost 4 bases and J 4 bases, leaving 14 bases between the germline ends. Germline CDR1 is SGDLS and CDR2 is YYNGEE. This CDR3 has 15 amino acids. CDR3 DNA sequence: TGTGCCAGCAGCAAAAACGCAGGGATCACCGGGGAGCTGTTTTTT. Its protein product is CASSKNAGITGELFF.

The chain employs TRBV6-5 and TRBJ2-2, with no clear D. V lost 5 bases to trimming and J lost 6 bases, with 7 bases between them. This CDR3 has 12 amino acids. Per germline, CDR1 MNHEY and CDR2 SVGAGI. The CDR3 DNA reads TGTGCCAGCAGTCCTAAATCCGGGGAGCTGTTTTTT. It codes for CASSPKSGELFF.

The chain uses TRBV29-1 and TRBJ2-7; D ambiguous. Trimming pared 6 bases from V and 2 bases from J, leaving 11 bases between. The CDR3 sequence is 12 residues long. CDR1 and CDR2 from the germline V gene are SQVTM and ANQGSEA. CDR3 coding DNA: TGCAGCGTAGGATTAGGGCCCTACGAGCAGTACTTC. It yields the protein CSVGLGPYEQYF.

V gene TRBV15 combines with J gene TRBJ2-1; 14 nucleotides align to TRBD2. The ends lost 1 base at V and 0 bases at J; junction bases unmatched: 8. The CDR3 consists of 20 residues. Germline CDR1 LNHNV, CDR2 YYDKDF (reference sequence). CDR3 in amino acids: CATSRGLAGGIPSSYNEQFF. The DNA for the CDR3 is TGTGCCACCAGCAGAGGACTAGCGGGGGGGATCCCGAGCTCCTACAATGAGCAGTTCTTC.

Here the CDR3 reads CASTSPFTDTQYF. CDR3 in DNA: TGTGCCAGCACCTCTCCCTTCACAGATACGCAGTATTTT. The V and J genes are TRBV6-5 and TRBJ2-3; D gene uncertain. CDR3 length: 13 amino acids. Germline lookup yields CDR1 MNHEY and CDR2 SVGAGI. V was cut by 7 bases and J by 2 bases, with 10 bases left in between.

The chain combines TRBV11-3 with TRBJ1-1, with TRBD1 as a possible D gene (5 bases). Between the trimmed V and J ends, which lost 5 bases and 1 base, there was a span of 11 bases. The germline CDR1 and CDR2 sequences are SGHNT and YENEEA. CDR3 size: 14 residues. This chain's CDR3 is CASSAGGGNTEAFF. Written as DNA, the CDR3 is TGTGCCAGCAGCGCCGGTGGGGGGAACACTGAAGCTTTCTTT.

This chain connects TRBV4-1 to TRBJ1-1, with a possible D match to TRBD1 (6 bases). Between the trimmed V and J ends, which lost 6 bases and 5 bases, there was a span of 16 bases. This CDR3 region has 14 residues. CDR1 is MGHRA, CDR2 YSYEKL, per germline. CDR3 protein: CASRKQGRQTEAFF. The CDR3 nucleotides read TGCGCCAGCAGAAAACAGGGCCGGCAAACTGAAGCTTTCTTT.

This clone has only one observation. V gene TRBV6-5 combines with J gene TRBJ1-1; the D gene is possibly TRBD1 (6 bases). This CDR3 spans 14 amino acids. The germline V and J ends were trimmed by 2 bases and 8 bases, with 15 bases remaining between them. Germline assignment: CDR1 MNHEY and CDR2 SVGAGI. The CDR3, as DNA: TGTGCCAGCAGTTACAGACAGGAACGTCGCGAAGCTTTCTTT. This sequence encodes CASSYRQERREAFF.

This chain connects TRBV18 to TRBJ1-3; weak D call: TRBD1 (5 bases). CDR1 is KGHSH, CDR2 LQKENI, per germline. V was cut by 6 bases and J by 0 bases, with 12 bases left in between. The CDR3 covers 15 residues. CDR3 nucleotides: TGTGCCAGCTCCCCCGACAGCGGCTCTGGAAACACCATATATTTT. Protein product: CASSPDSGSGNTIYF.

The CDR3 DNA follows: TGCAGCGTTGACACCGGGGAGCTGTTTTTT. Protein: CSVDTGELFF. The rearrangement uses TRBV29-1 and TRBJ2-2, with D uncertain. The CDR3 sequence is 10 residues long. Trimming cost V 3 bases and J 4 bases, with 0 bases left between them. The germline V gene encodes CDR1 SQVTM and CDR2 ANQGSEA.